These T cell receptor beta chains were read from a single sample in a study of shared clonotypes between healthy human individuals. This table comes from immunoSEQ multiplex PCR, and its TCRdb copy is limited to in-frame clones, with some not included. The repertoire holds millions of clones, roughly 92% seen once, with around 0.14% in the top ten. Sequenced input: naive CD4+ T cells sorted from blood. The receptors derive from a man between 18 and 29 years old in good health. Both conserved end residues are part of each CDR3. A D gene is named only where the DNA matches it firmly. The size of a clone is reported for some rows only, either as once, few or many, or as a class for expanded clones.

d_gene: TRBD2
j_gene: TRBJ2-7
v_gene: TRBV4-1
abundance: few
CDR3aa: CASSQAGTSGRLNEQYF
CDR3nt: TGCGCCAGCAGCCAAGCTGGGACTAGCGGGAGGCTAAACGAGCAGTACTTC

d_gene: .
j_gene: TRBJ1-4
v_gene: TRBV5-5
abundance: .
CDR3aa: CASSYSIGGSEKLFF
CDR3nt: TGTGCCAGCAGCTACTCAATAGGAGGAAGCGAAAAACTGTTTTTT

d_gene: .
j_gene: TRBJ2-3
v_gene: TRBV7-6
abundance: .
CDR3aa: CASSRTRGTDTQYF
CDR3nt: TGTGCCAGCAGCCGTACTAGGGGCACAGATACGCAGTATTTT

d_gene: TRBD1
j_gene: TRBJ1-1
v_gene: TRBV7-8
abundance: .
CDR3aa: CASSFLQGAGEAFF
CDR3nt: TGTGCCAGCAGCTTTTTACAGGGGGCAGGTGAAGCTTTCTTT

d_gene: TRBD1
j_gene: TRBJ2-1
v_gene: TRBV4-1
abundance: .
CDR3aa: CASSLLYGTGLDEQFF
CDR3nt: TGCGCCAGCAGCCTTTTATACGGGACAGGGTTGGATGAGCAGTTCTTC

d_gene: .
j_gene: TRBJ1-4
v_gene: TRBV6-5
abundance: .
CDR3aa: CASSYRTTNEKLFF
CDR3nt: TGTGCCAGCAGTTACAGAACAACTAATGAAAAACTGTTTTTT

d_gene: .
j_gene: TRBJ1-5
v_gene: TRBV29-1
abundance: .
CDR3aa: CSVGASNQPQHF
CDR3nt: TGCAGCGTGGGAGCGAGCAATCAGCCCCAGCATTTT

d_gene: .
j_gene: TRBJ2-5
v_gene: TRBV9
abundance: .
CDR3aa: CASSDSRGPETQYF
CDR3nt: TGTGCCAGCAGCGACTCGAGGGGTCCAGAGACCCAGTACTTC

d_gene: TRBD1
j_gene: TRBJ2-1
v_gene: TRBV27
abundance: .
CDR3aa: CASSSDRSSYNEQFF
CDR3nt: TGTGCCAGCAGTTCGGACAGGAGCTCCTACAATGAGCAGTTCTTC

d_gene: .
j_gene: TRBJ2-3
v_gene: TRBV20-1
abundance: .
CDR3aa: CSASNGDTQYF
CDR3nt: TGCAGTGCTAGTAACGGAGATACGCAGTATTTT

d_gene: .
j_gene: TRBJ2-3
v_gene: TRBV6-6
abundance: .
CDR3aa: CASLHRVSTDTQYF
CDR3nt: TGTGCCAGCCTCCACAGGGTTAGCACAGATACGCAGTATTTT

d_gene: .
j_gene: TRBJ1-5
v_gene: TRBV28
abundance: few
CDR3aa: CASSGGMAGDQPQHF
CDR3nt: TGTGCCAGCAGCGGTGGGATGGCTGGGGATCAGCCCCAGCATTTT

d_gene: .
j_gene: TRBJ1-2
v_gene: TRBV30
abundance: .
CDR3aa: CAWSPRQADGYTF
CDR3nt: TGTGCCTGGAGTCCCCGGCAGGCCGACGGCTACACCTTC

d_gene: .
j_gene: TRBJ1-1
v_gene: TRBV6-1
abundance: .
CDR3aa: CASSVASRVLTEAFF
CDR3nt: TGTGCCAGCAGTGTAGCGAGCAGGGTTTTAACTGAAGCTTTCTTT

d_gene: .
j_gene: TRBJ2-3
v_gene: TRBV19
abundance: .
CDR3aa: CASSTSWNPSTDTQYF
CDR3nt: TGTGCCAGTAGTACATCTTGGAATCCTAGCACAGATACGCAGTATTTT

d_gene: .
j_gene: TRBJ1-2
v_gene: TRBV20-1
abundance: .
CDR3aa: CSARDFKDTF
CDR3nt: TGCAGTGCTAGAGATTTTAAAGACACCTTC

d_gene: .
j_gene: TRBJ2-3
v_gene: TRBV9
abundance: .
CDR3aa: CASSVGFSGDTQYF
CDR3nt: TGTGCCAGCAGCGTTGGGTTCAGCGGGGATACGCAGTATTTT

d_gene: TRBD1
j_gene: TRBJ1-4
v_gene: TRBV4-1
abundance: .
CDR3aa: CASKSYPGTGGEKLFF
CDR3nt: TGCGCCAGCAAATCATACCCCGGGACAGGGGGGGAAAAACTGTTTTTT

d_gene: TRBD1
j_gene: TRBJ1-6
v_gene: TRBV5-1
abundance: .
CDR3aa: CASSLGQGQSLHF
CDR3nt: TGCGCCAGCAGCTTGGGACAGGGTCAATCCCTCCACTTT

d_gene: TRBD1
j_gene: TRBJ2-7
v_gene: TRBV29-1
abundance: .
CDR3aa: CSVGRQGGEQYF
CDR3nt: TGCAGCGTTGGCCGACAGGGGGGCGAGCAGTACTTC

d_gene: TRBD2
j_gene: TRBJ2-7
v_gene: TRBV5-1
abundance: .
CDR3aa: CASSLMGSGGSAYEQYF
CDR3nt: TGCGCCAGCAGCTTGATGGGTAGCGGGGGGTCCGCCTACGAGCAGTACTTC

d_gene: .
j_gene: TRBJ1-4
v_gene: TRBV9
abundance: .
CDR3aa: CASSSRATNEKLFF
CDR3nt: TGTGCCAGCTCTTCACGGGCAACTAATGAAAAACTGTTTTTT

d_gene: TRBD2
j_gene: TRBJ2-5
v_gene: TRBV5-1
abundance: .
CDR3aa: CASSLELAGGGETQYF
CDR3nt: TGCGCCAGCAGCTTGGAGCTAGCGGGGGGCGGGGAGACCCAGTACTTC

d_gene: .
j_gene: TRBJ1-1
v_gene: TRBV6-5
abundance: .
CDR3aa: CASSYDAIYRGTEAFF
CDR3nt: TGTGCCAGCAGTTACGATGCGATTTATAGGGGCACTGAAGCTTTCTTT

d_gene: .
j_gene: TRBJ1-2
v_gene: TRBV11-2
abundance: .
CDR3aa: CASSSRRNYGYTF
CDR3nt: TGTGCCAGCAGCTCCCGTCGAAACTATGGCTACACCTTC

d_gene: .
j_gene: TRBJ2-4
v_gene: TRBV10-3
abundance: .
CDR3aa: CAISESVGVRKNIQYF
CDR3nt: TGTGCCATCAGTGAGTCGGTCGGCGTCCGGAAAAACATTCAGTACTTC

d_gene: TRBD1
j_gene: TRBJ1-6
v_gene: TRBV30
abundance: few
CDR3aa: CAWSADRSQSPLHF
CDR3nt: TGTGCCTGGAGTGCGGACAGGAGTCAATCACCCCTCCACTTT

d_gene: .
j_gene: TRBJ2-7
v_gene: TRBV18
abundance: .
CDR3aa: CASSPTGDEQYF
CDR3nt: TGTGCCAGCTCACCTACAGGTGACGAGCAGTACTTC

d_gene: TRBD1
j_gene: TRBJ2-3
v_gene: TRBV27
abundance: .
CDR3aa: CASSFLRQGGTDTQYF
CDR3nt: TGTGCCAGCAGTTTTCTTCGCCAGGGGGGCACAGATACGCAGTATTTT

d_gene: .
j_gene: TRBJ2-1
v_gene: TRBV5-1
abundance: .
CDR3aa: CASSLELSKREEQFF
CDR3nt: TGCGCCAGCAGCTTGGAACTCAGCAAGAGAGAAGAGCAGTTCTTC

d_gene: TRBD1
j_gene: TRBJ1-3
v_gene: TRBV19
abundance: .
CDR3aa: CASSPQGGPTLNSGNTIYF
CDR3nt: TGTGCCAGTAGTCCACAGGGGGGCCCTACTCTGAACTCTGGAAACACCATATATTTT

d_gene: TRBD2
j_gene: TRBJ2-7
v_gene: TRBV4-1
abundance: .
CDR3aa: CASSQQAGLAEAYEQYF
CDR3nt: TGCGCCAGCAGCCAACAAGCGGGACTAGCGGAGGCCTACGAGCAGTACTTC

d_gene: TRBD2
j_gene: TRBJ2-7
v_gene: TRBV4-3
abundance: .
CDR3aa: CASSKTGLAGLYEQYF
CDR3nt: TGCGCCAGCAGCAAAACCGGACTAGCGGGACTCTACGAGCAGTACTTC

d_gene: .
j_gene: TRBJ1-2
v_gene: TRBV18
abundance: .
CDR3aa: CASSPMADRNYGYTF
CDR3nt: TGTGCCAGCTCACCAATGGCAGACAGGAACTATGGCTACACCTTC

d_gene: .
j_gene: TRBJ2-5
v_gene: TRBV5-1
abundance: .
CDR3aa: CASSVDPEETQYF
CDR3nt: TGCGCCAGCAGCGTGGATCCGGAGGAGACCCAGTACTTC

d_gene: .
j_gene: TRBJ2-7
v_gene: TRBV11-2
abundance: once
CDR3aa: CASSLEPGPAYEQYF
CDR3nt: TGTGCCAGCAGCTTAGAACCCGGACCTGCCTACGAGCAGTACTTC

d_gene: TRBD1
j_gene: TRBJ2-3
v_gene: TRBV7-2
abundance: .
CDR3aa: CASSLVRGPSTDTQYF
CDR3nt: TGTGCCAGCAGCTTAGTGAGGGGGCCGAGCACAGATACGCAGTATTTT

d_gene: TRBD1
j_gene: TRBJ1-2
v_gene: TRBV18
abundance: .
CDR3aa: CASSPPNPGTEYGYTF
CDR3nt: TGTGCCAGCTCACCACCTAATCCGGGGACAGAGTATGGCTACACCTTC

d_gene: .
j_gene: TRBJ2-1
v_gene: TRBV5-1
abundance: .
CDR3aa: CASTRGFYNEQFF
CDR3nt: TGCGCCAGCACCCGAGGGTTTTACAATGAGCAGTTCTTC

d_gene: .
j_gene: TRBJ2-7
v_gene: TRBV6-6
abundance: .
CDR3aa: CASSYSRAESYEQYF
CDR3nt: TGTGCCAGCAGTTACTCGAGGGCGGAATCCTACGAGCAGTACTTC

d_gene: TRBD2
j_gene: TRBJ2-1
v_gene: TRBV9
abundance: .
CDR3aa: CASSVEGLAGNEQFF
CDR3nt: TGTGCCAGCAGCGTAGAGGGACTAGCTGGGAATGAGCAGTTCTTC

d_gene: TRBD1
j_gene: TRBJ2-7
v_gene: TRBV15
abundance: .
CDR3aa: CATSRGRTGGYEQYF
CDR3nt: TGTGCCACCAGCAGAGGAAGGACAGGGGGCTACGAGCAGTACTTC

d_gene: .
j_gene: TRBJ2-3
v_gene: TRBV5-1
abundance: .
CDR3aa: CASSLQGLGGDTQYF
CDR3nt: TGCGCCAGCAGCTTACAGGGTTTGGGGGGAGATACGCAGTATTTT

d_gene: .
j_gene: TRBJ2-7
v_gene: TRBV12-5
abundance: .
CDR3aa: CASGLAPKRGLAPYEQYF
CDR3nt: TGTGCTAGTGGTTTGGCGCCGAAGAGGGGGCTAGCGCCTTACGAGCAGTACTTC

d_gene: .
j_gene: TRBJ1-1
v_gene: TRBV5-1
abundance: few
CDR3aa: CASSSLRGTEAFF
CDR3nt: TGCGCCAGCAGCTCCCTCAGGGGCACTGAAGCTTTCTTT

d_gene: TRBD1
j_gene: TRBJ1-3
v_gene: TRBV4-2
abundance: .
CDR3aa: CASSSPGQGEGNTIYF
CDR3nt: TGTGCCAGCAGCTCCCCCGGACAGGGGGAAGGAAACACCATATATTTT

d_gene: TRBD1
j_gene: TRBJ1-3
v_gene: TRBV4-1
abundance: .
CDR3aa: CASSPESQRDRAGFRSGNTIYF
CDR3nt: TGCGCCAGCAGCCCAGAATCCCAACGGGACAGGGCAGGGTTCAGGTCTGGAAACACCATATATTTT

d_gene: .
j_gene: TRBJ1-6
v_gene: TRBV5-5
abundance: few
CDR3aa: CASSPSSYNSPLHF
CDR3nt: TGTGCCAGCAGCCCGAGCTCCTATAATTCACCCCTCCACTTT

d_gene: .
j_gene: TRBJ2-5
v_gene: TRBV6-5
abundance: .
CDR3aa: CASRPQPWETQYF
CDR3nt: TGTGCCAGCAGACCCCAGCCATGGGAGACCCAGTACTTC

d_gene: .
j_gene: TRBJ2-5
v_gene: TRBV5-1
abundance: .
CDR3aa: CASSFTGPQETQYF
CDR3nt: TGCGCCAGCAGCTTCACGGGACCCCAAGAGACCCAGTACTTC

d_gene: .
j_gene: TRBJ2-1
v_gene: TRBV2
abundance: .
CDR3aa: CASRGDHNEQFF
CDR3nt: TGTGCCAGCCGGGGCGACCACAATGAGCAGTTCTTC

d_gene: TRBD1
j_gene: TRBJ2-5
v_gene: TRBV25-1
abundance: once
CDR3aa: CASSLGRQGAAETQYF
CDR3nt: TGTGCCAGCAGCCTCGGAAGACAGGGGGCGGCTGAGACCCAGTACTTC

d_gene: TRBD1
j_gene: TRBJ2-2
v_gene: TRBV7-3
abundance: .
CDR3aa: CASRQGAENTGELFF
CDR3nt: TGTGCCAGCAGACAGGGGGCTGAGAACACCGGGGAGCTGTTTTTT

d_gene: TRBD2
j_gene: TRBJ2-3
v_gene: TRBV7-6
abundance: .
CDR3aa: CASSSIAGGPGMGTDTQYF
CDR3nt: TGTGCCAGCAGCTCGATAGCGGGAGGGCCTGGAATGGGCACAGATACGCAGTATTTT

d_gene: TRBD1
j_gene: TRBJ2-4
v_gene: TRBV18
abundance: .
CDR3aa: CASSYSGTVPNIQYF
CDR3nt: TGTGCCAGCTCGTATTCCGGGACAGTCCCTAACATTCAGTACTTC

d_gene: .
j_gene: TRBJ2-7
v_gene: TRBV11-2
abundance: .
CDR3aa: CASSRIGGRSYEQYF
CDR3nt: TGTGCCAGCAGCCGAATCGGAGGGCGGTCTTACGAGCAGTACTTC